One sample yielded the 21 T cell receptor beta chains listed below, sequenced in a study of PD-1 blockade in classical Hodgkin lymphoma. The time point denotes: cycle 4 day 1 (C4D1), after more than 5 weeks of nivolumab. Following autologous stem cell transplantation, relapse occurred in every patient, and exposure to brentuximab vedotin varied. TCRdb's copy holds only in-frame clones and misses some; the assay was immunoSEQ multiplex PCR. The sample consists of 40,000 to 45,000 clones, around two thirds of them appearing once. This material consisted of peripheral blood mononuclear cells (PBMCs), taken before the fourth cycle of nivolumab. All receptors come from a human donor with classical Hodgkin lymphoma.

The J gene is TRBJ2-5, the V gene TRBV5-6; the match to TRBD2 covers 14 bases. This CDR3 contains 18 residues. CDR1 is SGHDT and CDR2 is YYEEEE in the germline V gene. V dropped 4 bases and J dropped 5; count of bases not matched to a gene: 13. CDR3 region: CASSVERLAGGPGETQYF. DNA of the CDR3: TGTGCCAGCAGCGTAGAACGACTAGCGGGGGGGCCGGGGGAGACCCAGTACTTC.

The rearrangement links TRBV29-1 to TRBJ2-3, with TRBD2 identical over 11 bases. V gave up 3 bases and J gave up 4 bases; unmatched junction bases: 6. This CDR3 spans 15 amino acids. CDR1 is SQVTM and CDR2 is ANQGSEA in the germline V gene. The CDR3 here is CSVDLAGGLADTQYF. CDR3 coding DNA: TGCAGCGTTGATCTAGCGGGGGGCCTCGCAGATACGCAGTATTTT.

This clone was observed once. The gene calls are TRBV27 and TRBJ1-1; a possible D gene is TRBD1 (6 bases). The V gene's germline CDR1 is MNHEY and CDR2 SMNVEV (reference sequence). The V end was cut by 10 bases, the J end by 7 bases, with 13 bases between. The CDR3 covers 11 residues. CDR3 DNA: TGTGCCACGAGGGGGGGGGTTGAAGCTTTCTTT. This translates into CATRGGVEAFF.

The chain employs TRBV11-2 and TRBJ1-6; D ambiguous. V lost 5 bases and J 8 bases, leaving 10 bases between the germline ends. Germline values: CDR1 SGHAT, CDR2 FQNNGV. The CDR3 is made up of 13 amino acids. CDR3: CASSIGEYSPLHF. The DNA for the CDR3 is TGTGCCAGCAGCATTGGCGAGTATTCACCCCTCCACTTT.

The chain recombines TRBV28 with TRBJ1-4, with D tentatively TRBD1 (6 bases). The CDR3 consists of 15 residues. V lost 1 base to trimming and J lost 12 bases, with 18 bases between them. Germline V CDR1 and CDR2: MDHEN, SYDVKM. The CDR3: CASSLSRDMSLELFF. The DNA of the CDR3 is TGTGCCAGCAGTTTATCCCGGGACATGTCACTGGAACTGTTTTTT.

This clone is categorized as medium-sized. The rearrangement joins TRBV6-6 to TRBJ2-2; tentative D call: TRBD1 (5 bases). CDR1 and CDR2 from the germline V gene are MNHNY and SVGAGI (reference sequence). This CDR3 contains 16 residues. V was shortened by 10 bases and J by 0 bases, with 18 bases between the two germline ends. The DNA of the CDR3 is TGTGCCACCCCCCGTTGGGCAGGGACGAACACCGGGGAGCTGTTTTTT. Translated: CATPRWAGTNTGELFF.

This clone was seen only a few times. The chain recombines TRBV6-5 with TRBJ2-5; D possibly matches TRBD1 or TRBD2 (5 bases each). V lost 6 bases and J 4 bases, leaving 18 bases between the germline ends. The CDR3 has 15 residues. CDR1 and CDR2 from the germline V gene are MNHEY and SVGAGI. This CDR3 is CASSLPGPGIETQYF. The CDR3 DNA reads as TGTGCCAGCAGCCTTCCGGGACCTGGGATAGAGACCCAGTACTTC.

The chain employs TRBV7-9 and TRBJ2-1; a weak D match, TRBD2 (7 bases). In germline, CDR1 is SEHNR, CDR2 FQNEAQ (reference sequence). This CDR3 contains 16 residues. Deletions cut 5 bases from V and 5 bases from J, with 19 bases between. Here the CDR3 reads CASSPEGGAKDNEQFF. CDR3 sequence (DNA): TGTGCCAGCAGCCCCGAGGGGGGGGCGAAGGACAATGAGCAGTTCTTC.

This clone has only a few counts. The chain joins TRBV7-8 to TRBJ2-3; TRBD2 agrees at 7 bases. Germline trimming cut 4 bases from V and 2 bases from J; bases unmatched to any gene: 6. The CDR3 extends over 15 amino acids. The germline V gene has CDR1 SGHVS and CDR2 FQNEAQ. CDR3 in amino acids: CASSSGGSLTDTQYF. CDR3 DNA: TGTGCCAGCAGCTCCGGGGGGAGCCTCACAGATACGCAGTATTTT.

The chain is built from TRBV18 and TRBJ2-2; D is uncertain. This CDR3 contains 13 residues. Germline V gene data show CDR1 as KGHSH and CDR2 as LQKENI. With 5 bases removed from V and 1 base from J, the gap between germline ends came to 5 bases. DNA for the CDR3: TGTGCCAGCTCAAACATGAACACCGGGGAGCTGTTTTTT. This codes for CASSNMNTGELFF.

This chain uses TRBV28 with TRBJ2-7, with D maybe TRBD1 (6 bases). Germline lookup yields CDR1 MDHEN and CDR2 SYDVKM. V lost 8 bases, J lost 0 bases, and 14 bases lay in between. There are 14 residues in the CDR3. CDR3 in amino acids: CASSRTALSYEQYF. Here the CDR3 DNA reads TGTGCCAGCTCGAGGACAGCTCTCTCCTACGAGCAGTACTTC.

J is TRBJ2-7 and V is TRBV10-3; 7 nucleotides align to TRBD2. This CDR3 is 14 amino acids long. Unmatched junction bases numbered 4, after V lost 3 bases and J lost 2 bases. Germline CDR1 is ENHRY and CDR2 is SYGVKD. The CDR3 nucleotides are TGTGCCATCAGTGATCTGGCGGGGGCCTACGAGCAGTACTTC. This codes for CAISDLAGAYEQYF.

The chain couples TRBV12-5 to TRBJ1-6; D gene uncertain. Germline loops: CDR1 LGHNT, CDR2 FRNRAP. This CDR3 spans 16 amino acids. Trimming cost V 3 bases and J 7 bases, with 16 bases left between them. The CDR3 coding sequence is TGTGCTAGTGGTTTATCAGACCGGTTCCTCAATTCACCCCTCCACTTT. This codes for CASGLSDRFLNSPLHF.

J is TRBJ2-3 and V is TRBV25-1, with unresolved D. Trimming shortened V by 4 bases and J by 2 bases, and 16 bases separated the two germline ends. The germline CDR1 and CDR2 sequences are MGHDK and SYGVNS. The CDR3 loop spans 16 amino acids. The chain's CDR3 is CASSGPELTDTDTQYF. The CDR3, as DNA: TGTGCCAGCAGTGGCCCAGAACTTACTGACACAGATACGCAGTATTTT.

The chain uses TRBV6-5 and TRBJ1-5, with 9 nucleotides matching TRBD1. V gave up 4 bases and J gave up 2 bases; unmatched junction bases: 0. Per germline, CDR1 MNHEY and CDR2 SVGAGI. The CDR3 sequence is 14 residues long. The CDR3 region has the DNA TGTGCCAGCAGTTGGACAGGGGGCAATCAGCCCCAGCATTTT. Encoded protein: CASSWTGGNQPQHF.

The chain is built from TRBV7-6 and TRBJ2-1; 8 bases map to TRBD2. Germline V gene data show CDR1 as SGHVS and CDR2 as FNYEAQ. CDR3 length: 16 amino acids. The V and J ends lost 5 bases and 8 bases, in that order; junction bases with no gene match: 14. CDR3 coding DNA: TGTGCCAGCAGCCTAAGGGGACTAGACCTTCGGGATGAGCAGTTCTTC. This encodes CASSLRGLDLRDEQFF.

This rearrangement joins TRBV27 to TRBJ2-3; TRBD2 matches at 8 bases. With 3 bases clipped from V and 5 bases from J, the junction kept 4 bases outside the gene matches. This CDR3 has 14 amino acids. Germline CDR1 is MNHEY and CDR2 is SMNVEV (reference sequence). DNA of the CDR3: TGTGCCAGCAGTTTGGTAGCGGGGATAGATACGCAGTATTTT. Protein product: CASSLVAGIDTQYF.

The chain is built from TRBV28 and TRBJ2-1; D may be TRBD1 or TRBD2 (6 bases each). V was trimmed by 3 bases and J by 2 bases, leaving 20 bases between them. CDR1 is MDHEN, CDR2 SYDVKM, per germline. The CDR3 is 18 amino acids. DNA of the CDR3: TGTGCCAGCAGTTTCTACCAACCGAAACGGGGGCCCTACAATGAGCAGTTCTTC. This sequence encodes CASSFYQPKRGPYNEQFF. Full variable domain (remainder filled in from reference TRBV28 and TRBJ2-1): DVKVTQSSRYLVKRTGEKVFLECVQDMDHENMFWYRQDPGLGLRLIYFSYDVKMKEKGDIPEGYSVSREKKERFSLILESASTNQTSMYLCASSFYQPKRGPYNEQFFGPGTRLTVL.

The CDR3 sequence: CASSLRGSGANVLTF. CDR3 nucleotide sequence: TGTGCCAGCAGCTTGCGCGGATCTGGGGCCAACGTCCTGACTTTC. The rearrangement links TRBV5-6 to TRBJ2-6; D gene ambiguous. The CDR3 consists of 15 residues. The V gene's germline CDR1 is SGHDT and CDR2 YYEEEE. The germline V and J ends were trimmed by 1 base and 1 base, with 6 bases remaining between them. The full variable domain, rest sourced from reference TRBV5-6 and TRBJ2-6, is DAGVTQSPTHLIKTRGQQVTLRCSPKSGHDTVSWYQQALGQGPQFIFQYYEEEERQRGNFPDRFSGHQFPNYSSELNVNALLLGDSALYLCASSLRGSGANVLTFGAGSRLTVL.

Only a few counts were recorded for this clone. This chain links TRBV6-5 with TRBJ2-5; D is unclear. V dropped 2 bases and J dropped 2 bases, with 3 bases sitting between them. Per the germline V gene, CDR1 is MNHEY and CDR2 is SVGAGI. This CDR3 has 12 amino acids. CDR3 residues: CASSYRQETQYF. The CDR3 coding sequence is TGTGCCAGCAGTTACCGGCAAGAGACCCAGTACTTC.

This chain uses TRBV27 with TRBJ2-2; TRBD1 aligns across 7 bases. The CDR3 runs to 16 residues. V lost 5 bases and J lost 0; bases outside the gene matches: 6. Germline V CDR1 and CDR2: MNHEY, SMNVEV (reference sequence). For the CDR3, the DNA is TGTGCCAGCAGTGACAGGGTACTCTCGAACACCGGGGAGCTGTTTTTT. Translating gives CASSDRVLSNTGELFF.